A single sample gave rise to the 20 T cell receptor beta chains below, sequenced in a study of immune evolution from preneoplasia to lung adenocarcinoma. TCRdb keeps only in-frame clones here, not all; method: immunoSEQ multiplex PCR. This sample has roughly 3,000 clones, with roughly 80% found just once. The sequenced material came from FFPE adjacent normal lung tissue. These receptors were collected from a person in their 40s with lung adenocarcinoma.

This clone was observed a handful of times. Different DNA sequences within this sample yield the same CDR3. J is TRBJ1-2 and V is TRBV7-9, with D perhaps TRBD1 (5 bases). In germline, CDR1 is SEHNR, CDR2 FQNEAQ (reference sequence). The CDR3 consists of 17 residues. V dropped 5 bases and J dropped 0 bases, with 19 bases sitting between them. As DNA, the CDR3 is TGTGCCAGCAGCCAATCAGGAGCGACAGAAGCTAACTATGGCTACACCTTC. It is translated as CASSQSGATEANYGYTF.

The DNA for the CDR3 is TGTGCCAGCAGCGTACGTGAAGGGACTAATGAAAAACTGTTTTTT. Translated, it gives CASSVREGTNEKLFF. The chain is built from TRBV9 and TRBJ1-4; D unresolved. Germline V gives CDR1 SGDLS, CDR2 YYNGEE. Trimming cost V 1 base and J 2 bases, with 9 bases left between them. The CDR3 totals 15 residues.

There are a few counts of this clone. The gene calls are TRBV9 and TRBJ1-1; D remains ambiguous. CDR1 is SGDLS and CDR2 is YYNGEE in the germline V gene. Trimming shortened V by 5 bases and J by 7 bases, and 18 bases separated the two germline ends. The CDR3 runs 14 residues. In DNA, the CDR3 is TGTGCCAGCAGTCGGACTTCGAAGGCCATTGAAGCTTTCTTT. Amino acids: CASSRTSKAIEAFF.

The CDR3 reads CAWSVQGVDNSPLHF. The DNA for the CDR3 is TGTGCCTGGAGTGTACAGGGGGTCGATAATTCACCCCTCCACTTT. This sequence joins TRBV30 and TRBJ1-6; the match to TRBD1 covers 8 bases. J was trimmed by 5 bases and V by 0 bases; bases with no gene match: 3. Germline-derived CDR1 and CDR2 are GTSNPN and SVGIG (reference sequence). The CDR3 loop spans 15 amino acids.

The chain employs TRBV7-2 and TRBJ2-7, with 9 nucleotides matching TRBD1. The CDR3 covers 15 residues. Trimming removed 3 bases from V and 4 bases from J; junction bases left unmatched: 7. Looked up from germline, CDR1 is SGHTA and CDR2 is FQGNSA. The CDR3, as DNA: TGTGCCAGCAGCTTTGAACCGGGACAGGGTTACGAGCAGTACTTC. It is translated as CASSFEPGQGYEQYF.

The rearrangement uses TRBV5-1 and TRBJ2-1, with 8 bases lining up with TRBD1. The CDR3 length is 16 residues. With 4 bases clipped from V and 0 bases from J, the junction kept 6 bases outside the gene matches. Germline V gene lookup returns CDR1 SGHRS and CDR2 YFSETQ. CDR3 amino acids: CASSRGQASSYNEQFF. CDR3 nucleotides: TGCGCCAGCAGCAGGGGACAGGCCAGCTCCTACAATGAGCAGTTCTTC.

This clone was recorded once. The chain employs TRBV6-1 and TRBJ2-7; 10 bases are a match to TRBD1. CDR3 length equals 15 residues. Losses at the gene ends were 8 bases for V and 3 bases for J; bases not matched to a gene: 10. Germline V gene sequence: CDR1 MNHNS, CDR2 SASEGT. CDR3 nucleotide sequence: TGTGCCAGCGGCGTGGGGGGACAGGGGCTCTACGAGCAGTACTTC. It encodes CASGVGGQGLYEQYF.

The chain carries TRBV29-1 and TRBJ2-2; a weak D match, TRBD2 (5 bases). CDR1 SQVTM and CDR2 ANQGSEA come from the germline V gene. Trimming removed 5 bases from V and 7 bases from J, with 8 bases in between. This CDR3 spans 11 amino acids. The CDR3 DNA is TGCAGCGTTTATGACTACGGGGAGCTGTTTTTT. It codes for CSVYDYGELFF.

This clone was seen a handful of times. The J gene is TRBJ1-1, the V gene TRBV28; maybe TRBD1 (5 bases). The V gene lost 6 bases and the J gene lost 1 base, with 9 bases spanning the gap. The CDR3 is 13 amino acids. Germline CDR1 MDHEN, CDR2 SYDVKM. The CDR3, as DNA: TGTGCCAGCAGCGGGGCCGGGAACACTGAAGCTTTCTTT. It is translated as CASSGAGNTEAFF.

The chain combines TRBV9 with TRBJ2-3; 12 positions match TRBD2. Trimming took 4 bases from V and 2 from J; bases not matched to a gene: 2. Germline V gene sequence: CDR1 SGDLS, CDR2 YYNGEE. This CDR3 has 15 residues. CDR3 in amino acids: CASSTSGGYTDTQYF. The DNA of the CDR3 is TGTGCCAGCAGCACTAGCGGGGGGTACACAGATACGCAGTATTTT.

V is TRBV5-1 and J is TRBJ2-1; 10 nucleotides match TRBD1. The trim removed 3 bases at V and 7 bases at J, leaving 4 bases unmatched. Per germline, CDR1 SGHRS and CDR2 YFSETQ. CDR3 length: 14 amino acids. CDR3 amino acids: CASSSGQGGNEQFF. Written as DNA, the CDR3 is TGCGCCAGCAGCTCCGGACAGGGGGGGAATGAGCAGTTCTTC.

V gene TRBV30 combines with J gene TRBJ2-7; TRBD1 aligns across 9 bases. The V gene end was trimmed by 2 bases and the J gene end by 5 bases; junction bases not matched to a gene: 7. Germline loops: CDR1 GTSNPN, CDR2 SVGIG (reference sequence). The CDR3 extends over 14 amino acids. CDR3 DNA: TGTGCCTGGAGTCGACAGGGGGTTCTGGACGAGCAGTACTTC. It is translated as CAWSRQGVLDEQYF.

The chain couples TRBV6-7 to TRBJ2-1; TRBD2 matches at 11 bases. TRBV6-7 is noted as an ORF with a role that remains uncertain. With 10 bases clipped from V and 5 bases from J, the junction kept 7 bases outside the gene matches. The length of the CDR3 is 14 residues. In DNA form, the CDR3 reads TGTGCCAACCCACAGGGACTAGCGGACAATGAGCAGTTCTTC. This encodes CANPQGLADNEQFF.

V usage is TRBV27 and J usage is TRBJ1-5, with unresolved D. There are 14 residues in the CDR3. V was shortened by 6 bases and J by 7 bases, with 16 bases between the two germline ends. Looked up from germline, CDR1 is MNHEY and CDR2 is SMNVEV (reference sequence). The CDR3 bases are TGTGCCAGCAGAACAGACAACCCGTACCAGCCCCAGCATTTT. Its translation is CASRTDNPYQPQHF.

This clone was detected only a few times. This sequence joins TRBV9 and TRBJ1-1; 8 bases match TRBD1. The CDR3 length is 14 residues. Trimming took 3 bases from V and 5 from J; bases not matched to a gene: 6. Germline V gene sequence: CDR1 SGDLS, CDR2 YYNGEE. CDR3 sequence reads: CASSATGGGTEAFF. The CDR3 bases are TGTGCCAGCAGCGCAACAGGGGGAGGAACTGAAGCTTTCTTT.

The chain uses TRBV7-2 and TRBJ2-5, with TRBD2 identical over 9 bases. With V trimmed by 4 bases and J by 0 bases, 9 bases remained unmatched. This CDR3 spans 17 amino acids. Germline V CDR1 and CDR2: SGHTA, FQGNSA. The CDR3 nucleotides are TGTGCCAGCAGCTCGGGGGGACTAGCTTCGTACCAAGAGACCCAGTACTTC. It is translated as CASSSGGLASYQETQYF.

This sequence joins TRBV5-1 and TRBJ2-2; 8 positions agree with TRBD1. V shed 2 bases, J shed 7 bases, and the junction held 4 bases outside the gene matches. This CDR3 has 14 residues. Germline V gives CDR1 SGHRS, CDR2 YFSETQ. The CDR3 DNA sequence: TGCGCCAGCAGCTTTCAGGGGGCGAACGGGGAGCTGTTTTTT. Encoded protein: CASSFQGANGELFF.

V gene TRBV29-1 combines with J gene TRBJ2-7; TRBD1 matches 8 bases. Germline CDR1 SQVTM, CDR2 ANQGSEA. This CDR3 has 11 amino acids. The ends lost 7 bases at V and 4 bases at J; junction bases unmatched: 3. The CDR3 nucleotides are TGCAGCGCCCGGACAGGGTACGAGCAGTACTTC. Its protein is CSARTGYEQYF.

In DNA, the CDR3 is TGTGCCAGATCACCACCCGGGACAGGGTGGCGGAACACTGAAGCTTTCTTT. It translates to CARSPPGTGWRNTEAFF. V is TRBV2 and J is TRBJ1-1, with 9 bases matching TRBD1. J gave up 1 base and V 9 bases, and 15 bases lay outside the gene matches. The CDR3 is made up of 17 amino acids. CDR1 is SNHLY and CDR2 is FYNNEI in the germline V gene.

This chain links TRBV5-1 with TRBJ1-1; possibly TRBD1 for D (5 bases). This CDR3 has 12 residues. In germline, CDR1 is SGHRS, CDR2 YFSETQ. This CDR3 reads CASTTGGTEAFF. CDR3 coding DNA: TGCGCAAGTACCACGGGGGGGACTGAAGCTTTCTTT.